The clone carrying this TCR beta chain was seen a few times. Its antigen is still unknown. The germline V gene has CDR1 DFQATT and CDR2 SNEGSKA (reference sequence). The CDR3 covers 11 residues. Deletions cut 3 bases from V and 4 bases from J, with 3 bases between. The data belong to a study of T-cell reconstitution after alpha-beta-depleted transplantation in children. Findings and limits, study-wide: Several hundred rapidly expanded clones from non-depleted graft cells reportedly supplied alpha-beta T cells about two months post-transplant. For some patients, TCRbeta diversity was high at day 60 because of recipient T cells and thymic progenitors that survived. T-cell counts and diversity at one year post-transplant came mainly from newly produced T cells.

Preparation of the TCRbeta library used unique molecular identifiers. TCRdb re-derived calls from the PCR reads in MiXCR, one entry per CDR3 protein. The sample yields about 540,000 distinct CDR3 sequences, roughly 30% seen once. The chain joins TRBV20-1 to TRBJ2-2; D not resolved. This material consisted of PBMCs, taken before TCRalphabeta/CD19-depleted stem cell transplant. The clonotype was recovered from a boy in the first two years of life with Wiskott-Aldrich syndrome, due to receive a stem cell transplant. CDR3 in DNA: TGCAGTGCTAGCTTCACCGGGGAGCTGTTTTTT. It specifies CSASFTGELFF.